The 7 T cell receptor beta chains below were found in one sample sequenced in a study of regulatory T cells in long-lasting Graves disease. With iRepertoire HTBI primers and Arm-PCR of CDR3 regions, TCR beta libraries were built. TCRdb reprocessed the multiplex PCR reads with MiXCR, giving one entry per CDR3 protein. Of approximately 470,000 distinct CDR3 sequences in the sample, roughly 16% were seen once. As for time point: newly diagnosed GD, antithyroid drugs for less than 3 months. PBMCs were the source of the RNA used for TCR sequencing. These data also formed part of another study, on T cells in Graves' hyperthyroidism and ophthalmopathy.

The source material was peripheral blood mononuclear cells (PBMCs), sampled at new diagnosis, from a patient treated with antithyroid drugs. These receptors were collected from a man aged 35 to 55 with Graves disease.

This clonotype occurred a few times. V usage is TRBV29-1 and J usage is TRBJ2-2; D ambiguous. Germline V CDR1 and CDR2: SQVTM, ANQGSEA. The CDR3 consists of 14 residues. V lost 2 bases, J lost 4 bases, and 11 bases lay in between. This CDR3 reads CSVETRAVTGELFF. In nucleotides, the CDR3 is TGCAGCGTTGAAACTCGGGCTGTCACCGGGGAGCTGTTTTTT.

This clonotype was observed at least ten times. The chain uses TRBV5-1 and TRBJ2-7, with TRBD1 identical over 7 bases. Germline V gives CDR1 SGHRS, CDR2 YFSETQ. The V and J ends lost 4 bases and 5 bases, in that order; junction bases with no gene match: 12. The length of the CDR3 is 15 residues. The CDR3 region has the DNA TGCGCCAGCAGCGGGGGCGACAGGGTGTTGAACGAGCAGTACTTC. This codes for CASSGGDRVLNEQYF. Using reference TRBV5-1 and TRBJ2-7 for the parts outside the CDR3, the full variable domain is KAGVTQTPRYLIKTRGQQVTLSCSPISGHRSVSWYQQTPGQGLQFLFEYFSETQRNKGNFPGRFSGRQFSNSRSEMNVSTLELGDSALYLCASSGGDRVLNEQYFGPGTRLTVT.

This clonotype was picked up many times. The chain employs TRBV10-3 and TRBJ1-1; perhaps TRBD1 as D (5 bases). This CDR3 has 15 amino acids. Germline-derived CDR1 and CDR2 are ENHRY and SYGVKD. V was trimmed by 3 bases and J by 0 bases, leaving 11 bases between them. The CDR3 nucleotides are TGTGCCATCAGTGACTCCGGGGCCTTGAACACTGAAGCTTTCTTT. It is translated as CAISDSGALNTEAFF.

A word on this clonotype: It may be a read error: a sequence one base away is much more abundant. The rearrangement uses TRBV6-2 or TRBV6-3 and TRBJ1-1; D uncertain. The CDR3 is 14 amino acids. Germline V gene sequence: CDR1 MNHEY, CDR2 SVGEGT. Here the CDR3 reads CASSYAGANTEASF. The CDR3 coding sequence is TGTGCCAGCAGTTACGCGGGAGCGAACACTGAAGCTTCCTTT.

At least ten counts were recorded for this clonotype. The gene calls are TRBV27 and TRBJ2-7, with 8 bases lining up with TRBD2. The CDR3 sequence is 13 residues long. The germline gives CDR1 MNHEY, CDR2 SMNVEV (reference sequence). The V gene end was trimmed by 8 bases and the J gene end by 5 bases; junction bases not matched to a gene: 8. The CDR3 DNA is TGTGCCAGCGGAAAAGCGGGAGTACACGAGCAGTACTTC. Translating it yields CASGKAGVHEQYF.

This clonotype was picked up many times. The chain links TRBV5-5 to TRBJ2-1; 9 bases are shared with TRBD1. Germline assignment: CDR1 SGHKS and CDR2 YYEKEE (reference sequence). This CDR3 contains 15 residues. Losses at the gene ends were 5 bases for V and 4 bases for J; bases not matched to a gene: 7. The CDR3: CASSRDRGEYNEQFF. DNA for the CDR3: TGTGCCAGCAGTCGAGACAGGGGGGAATACAATGAGCAGTTCTTC.

This clonotype was counted between two and nine times. The chain joins TRBV25-1 to TRBJ2-1, with 9 bases fitting TRBD1. Germline lookup yields CDR1 MGHDK and CDR2 SYGVNS. This CDR3 is 11 amino acids long. The V gene end was trimmed by 3 bases and the J gene end by 15 bases; junction bases not matched to a gene: 3. CDR3 sequence (DNA): TGTGCCAGCAGTGAGAGGACAGGGGTGTTCTTC. The encoded protein is CASSERTGVFF.